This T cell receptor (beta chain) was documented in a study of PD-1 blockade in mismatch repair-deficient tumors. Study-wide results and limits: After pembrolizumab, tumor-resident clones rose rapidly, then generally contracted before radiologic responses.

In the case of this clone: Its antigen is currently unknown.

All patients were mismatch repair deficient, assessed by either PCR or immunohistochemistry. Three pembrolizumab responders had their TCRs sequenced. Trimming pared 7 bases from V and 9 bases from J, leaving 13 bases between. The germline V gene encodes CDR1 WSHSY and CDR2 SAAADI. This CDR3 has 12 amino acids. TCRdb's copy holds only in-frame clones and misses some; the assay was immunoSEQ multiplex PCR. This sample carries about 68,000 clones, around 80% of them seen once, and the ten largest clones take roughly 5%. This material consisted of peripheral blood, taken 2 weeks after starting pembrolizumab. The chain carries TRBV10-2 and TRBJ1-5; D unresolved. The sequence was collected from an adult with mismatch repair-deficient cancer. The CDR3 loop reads CASNNGEGPQHF. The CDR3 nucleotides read TGCGCCAGCAATAACGGAGAGGGGCCCCAGCATTTT.